Given below is one T cell receptor beta chain in context. Using immunoSEQ multiplex PCR, the repertoire was profiled, and TCRdb retains in-frame clones only, with some absent. The sample lists 70,000 to 95,000 clones, about 89% seen once, with roughly 0.9% in the top ten. This sample stems from a study of control samples from healthy donors and cancer patients. Trimming removed 4 bases at V and 4 bases at J, with 8 bases between. Germline-derived CDR1 and CDR2 are LNHNV and YYDKDF (reference sequence). The CDR3 consists of 13 residues. This receptor was identified in a woman in her twenties or thirties in good health. The chain employs TRBV15 and TRBJ1-5; D is possibly TRBD1 (5 bases). Sequenced: blood. The CDR3: CATSKQVNQPQHF. CDR3 nucleotide sequence: TGTGCCACCAGCAAACAGGTAAATCAGCCCCAGCATTTT.